The clone carrying this TCR beta chain was seen many times. Indicated time point: before trial treatment. The V gene end was trimmed by 10 bases and the J gene end by 5 bases; junction bases not matched to a gene: 9. CDR3 length: 15 residues. CDR1 SNHLY and CDR2 FYNNEI come from the germline V gene. Both TCRalpha and TCRbeta chains were reverse transcribed with V-gene-specific primers. PCR amplification of the TCRs was performed with Phusion for 20 PCR cycles, and it relied on a constant-region primer together with a V-primer adapter. TCRdb itself ran the reads through MiXCR, one entry per CDR3 protein. The data contain 30,000 to 50,000 distinct CDR3 sequences, 30% to 35% of them singletons. The sample originates from a study of low-dose radiotherapy and immunotherapy resistance in tumors.

The sample was PBMCs, taken before treatment. The chain carries TRBV2 and TRBJ2-2, with TRBD1 matching 11 bases. The TCR comes from a male donor with gallbladder cancer. As DNA, the CDR3 is TGTGCCACGGACAGGGGGCTTTTAGGGACCGGGGAGCTGTTTTTT. Protein product: CATDRGLLGTGELFF.